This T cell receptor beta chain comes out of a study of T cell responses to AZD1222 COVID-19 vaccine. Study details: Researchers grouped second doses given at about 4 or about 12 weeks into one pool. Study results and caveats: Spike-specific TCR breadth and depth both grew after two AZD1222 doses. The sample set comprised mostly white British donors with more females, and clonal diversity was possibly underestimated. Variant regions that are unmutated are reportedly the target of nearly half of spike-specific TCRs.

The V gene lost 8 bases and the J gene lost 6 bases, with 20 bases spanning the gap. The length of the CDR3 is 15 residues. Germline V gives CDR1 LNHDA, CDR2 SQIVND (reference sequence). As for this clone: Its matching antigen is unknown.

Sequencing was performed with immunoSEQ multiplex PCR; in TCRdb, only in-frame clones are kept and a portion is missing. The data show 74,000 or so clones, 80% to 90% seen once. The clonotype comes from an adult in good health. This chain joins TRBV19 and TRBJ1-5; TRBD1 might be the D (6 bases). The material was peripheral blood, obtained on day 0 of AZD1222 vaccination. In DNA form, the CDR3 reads TGTGCCAGTTGGTCTGGGGGGGCGGGCGGTCAGCCCCAGCATTTT. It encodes CASWSGGAGGQPQHF.